This T cell receptor beta chain was retrieved from a study of blood T cell repertoires in COVID-19. Clinical history as reported by participants underpinned cohort assignment. Sequenced by immunoSEQ multiplex PCR; TCRdb stores in-frame clones only, minus some. The data contain a few hundred thousand clones, 88% of them singletons. Sequencing input: PBMCs or T cells enriched from blood (not recorded which). This TCR was recovered from a woman in her twenties or thirties who had been exposed to COVID-19.

CDR3 loop: CASSYLAGSLNEQFF. CDR3 nucleotide sequence: TGTGCCAGCAGTTATCTAGCGGGATCGCTCAATGAGCAGTTCTTC. The chain carries TRBV28 and TRBJ2-1; 9 bases are shared with TRBD2. CDR3 length: 15 amino acids. The germline gives CDR1 MDHEN, CDR2 SYDVKM. J gave up 6 bases and V 4 bases, and 7 bases lay outside the gene matches.